This T cell receptor beta chain was profiled in a study of cytomegalovirus exposure and HLA in healthy donors. About the study: HLA-typed donors were the source of tens of millions of unique TCRs, which an early data release held.

Study outcomes and limitations: Solely CMV serostatus was available to characterize immune exposure. In a later analysis, TCR beta V- and J-gene trimming showed a link to a missense DCLRE1C variant.

The primer mix had 60 Vbeta and 13 Jbeta primers. Generated by immunoSEQ multiplex PCR, the TCRdb table keeps only in-frame clones and is missing some. Of roughly 120,000 clones in the sample, more than 60% were seen once. As concerns this clone: What it binds is not known.

V dropped 3 bases and J dropped 3; count of bases not matched to a gene: 4. CDR1 and CDR2 (germline): MRHNA, SNTAGT. The CDR3 is made up of 16 amino acids. This chain uses TRBV6-4 with TRBJ2-2, with TRBD2 matching 10 bases. The receptor comes from a man between 40 and 49 years old in good health and CMV-seropositive. The sequenced sample consisted of PBMCs. CDR3 residues: CASSDRLAGDTGELFF. Written as DNA, the CDR3 is TGTGCCAGCAGTGATAGGCTAGCGGGAGACACCGGGGAGCTGTTTTTT.